Below, one T cell receptor beta chain is given with its context. The CDR3 loop spans 15 amino acids. The V gene end was trimmed by 5 bases and the J gene end by 2 bases; junction bases not matched to a gene: 4. Germline CDR1 is KGHDR and CDR2 is SFDVKD. Assay: immunoSEQ multiplex PCR; the TCRdb copy retains only in-frame clones and omits some. The sample yields just under 150,000 clones, 80% to 90% seen once. The sample is drawn from a study of blood T cell repertoires in COVID-19. Study summary: Researchers got acute and convalescent COVID-19 samples from the United States, Italy and Spain.

This TCR was recovered from a woman aged 50 to 65 with active or convalescent COVID-19. The V gene is TRBV24-1, the J gene TRBJ2-2, with TRBD1 matching 7 bases. Sequencing input: peripheral blood. The CDR3 here is CATSAGQLNTGELFF. CDR3 nucleotide sequence: TGTGCCACCAGTGCGGGACAGCTCAACACCGGGGAGCTGTTTTTT.